The 23 T cell receptor beta chains below were found in one sample sequenced in a study of blood T cell repertoires in COVID-19. Repertoires were generated with immunoSEQ multiplex PCR, while TCRdb's copy carries only in-frame clones and drops some. The sample lists fewer than 350,000 clones; roughly 88% were seen once. The source material was PBMCs or T cells enriched from blood (not recorded which). These receptors were taken from a woman in her thirties or forties with acute COVID-19.

The count of this clone is one. This chain links TRBV20-1 with TRBJ2-7; D perhaps matches TRBD2 (6 bases). V shed 3 bases and J shed 0 bases, with 18 bases lying between them. The CDR3 is 16 residues long. The germline gives CDR1 DFQATT, CDR2 SNEGSKA (reference sequence). The DNA for the CDR3 is TGCAGTGCTAGTGACCCCGCTTGGGGGGACTCCTACGAGCAGTACTTC. Residues: CSASDPAWGDSYEQYF.

CDR3 sequence: CASSRAGTGANVLTF. The CDR3 region has the DNA TGCGCCAGCAGTCGGGCAGGCACTGGGGCCAACGTCCTGACTTTC. This rearrangement joins TRBV23-1 to TRBJ2-6; D is uncertain. TRBV23-1 is identified as an open reading frame with a role that is uncertain. The germline V and J ends were trimmed by 4 bases and 2 bases, with 9 bases remaining between them. The length of the CDR3 is 15 residues.

This sequence joins TRBV4-1 and TRBJ1-2, with 7 bases matching TRBD1. V was pared by 1 base and J by 3 bases, with 8 bases of the junction left unmatched. Germline CDR1 reads MGHRA; CDR2 reads YSYEKL. The CDR3 length is 16 residues. The CDR3 protein is CASSQVGQDPHYGYTF. The CDR3 DNA reads TGCGCCAGCAGCCAAGTTGGACAGGACCCCCACTATGGCTACACCTTC.

A single count supports this clone. The chain couples TRBV11-3 to TRBJ1-1; 7 bases are a match to TRBD1. After removal of 6 bases from V and 1 base from J, the junction contained 11 bases not matched to a gene. Germline lookup yields CDR1 SGHNT and CDR2 YENEEA. This CDR3 comprises 16 residues. The CDR3 coding sequence is TGTGCCAGCAGACCCACAGGGGCCCCAAAGAACACTGAAGCTTTCTTT. It codes for CASRPTGAPKNTEAFF. Full variable domain (remainder filled in from reference TRBV11-3 and TRBJ1-1): EAGVVQSPRYKIIEKKQPVAFWCNPISGHNTLYWYLQNLGQGPELLIRYENEEAVDDSQLPKDRFSAERLKGVDSTLKIQPAELGDSAVYLCASRPTGAPKNTEAFFGQGTRLTVV.

The V call is TRBV11-2, the J call TRBJ1-3; D gene ambiguous. The CDR3 spans 15 residues. The germline V gene encodes CDR1 SGHAT and CDR2 FQNNGV. V was trimmed by 1 base and J by 0 bases, leaving 7 bases between them. CDR3 DNA: TGTGCCAGCAGCTTAGCACTACACTCTGGAAACACCATATATTTT. This translates into CASSLALHSGNTIYF.

This chain uses TRBV7-6 with TRBJ2-1, with D perhaps TRBD2 (5 bases). Trimming removed 4 bases at V and 12 bases at J, with 13 bases between. Looked up from germline, CDR1 is SGHVS and CDR2 is FNYEAQ. The CDR3 is 12 residues long. For the CDR3, the DNA is TGTGCCAGCAGCTCGCGAGGGTCGCGGCAGTTCTTC. As protein: CASSSRGSRQFF.

The rearrangement links TRBV7-6 to TRBJ2-2; a weak D match, TRBD2 (5 bases). V lost 5 bases, J lost 2 bases, and 12 bases lay in between. Germline V gene sequence: CDR1 SGHVS, CDR2 FNYEAQ. This CDR3 is built from 15 residues. The CDR3 DNA reads as TGTGCCAGCAGCCTCTCCGGGGATAACACCGGGGAGCTGTTTTTT. It encodes CASSLSGDNTGELFF.

The chain carries TRBV19 and TRBJ2-6; no reliable D call. CDR3 length equals 16 residues. Germline CDR1 is LNHDA and CDR2 is SQIVND (reference sequence). V dropped 3 bases and J dropped 0 bases, with 9 bases sitting between them. Here the CDR3 reads CASSIKFSSGANVLTF. CDR3 bases: TGTGCCAGTAGTATTAAGTTCAGCTCTGGGGCCAACGTCCTGACTTTC.

The chain combines TRBV19 with TRBJ1-1; D is possibly TRBD1 (6 bases). Trimming left V 8 bases short and J 8 bases short, with 18 bases between. Germline-derived CDR1 and CDR2 are LNHDA and SQIVND (reference sequence). The CDR3 has 13 amino acids. The CDR3 DNA sequence: TGTGCCAGTTCAATTACTGGGGGGGCGGAAGCTTTCTTT. Translation gives CASSITGGAEAFF.

The chain has TRBV5-1 and TRBJ1-5; D not resolved. Germline V gene lookup returns CDR1 SGHRS and CDR2 YFSETQ. Deletions cut 4 bases from V and 0 bases from J, with 5 bases between. The CDR3 has 13 amino acids. CDR3 coding DNA: TGCGCCAGCAGCCCTAATAGCAATCAGCCCCAGCATTTT. This encodes CASSPNSNQPQHF.

The chain links TRBV28 to TRBJ2-3, with 8 bases fitting TRBD2. The CDR3 extends over 18 amino acids. The V and J ends lost 1 base and 0 bases, in that order; junction bases with no gene match: 9. CDR1 and CDR2 from the germline V gene are MDHEN and SYDVKM. The CDR3 nucleotides read TGTGCCAGCAGTTTATTGGGCGGGGGGACCGTTAGCACAGATACGCAGTATTTT. Amino acid sequence: CASSLLGGGTVSTDTQYF.

The table lists this clone with a few counts. This chain connects TRBV2 to TRBJ1-1; D call uncertain. This CDR3 is built from 10 residues. The V gene's germline CDR1 is SNHLY and CDR2 FYNNEI. V lost 8 bases and J 11 bases, leaving 12 bases between the germline ends. CDR3 protein: CASHTWQAFF. CDR3 DNA: TGTGCCAGCCATACATGGCAGGCTTTCTTT.

V is TRBV28 and J is TRBJ1-5; tentative D call: TRBD1 (5 bases). Germline loops: CDR1 MDHEN, CDR2 SYDVKM. V lost 8 bases, J lost 4 bases, and 12 bases lay in between. The CDR3 is made up of 13 amino acids. CDR3 sequence reads: CASVGRANQPQHF. The CDR3 bases are TGTGCCAGCGTGGGCAGGGCTAATCAGCCCCAGCATTTT.

The CDR3 here is CASSPTGERTGELFF. CDR3 nucleotide sequence: TGTGCCAGCAGCCCCACAGGGGAAAGGACCGGGGAGCTGTTTTTT. The rearrangement uses TRBV9 and TRBJ2-2; TRBD1 agrees at 7 bases. V lost 4 bases, J lost 5 bases, and 8 bases stayed unmatched. The CDR3 has 15 amino acids. Germline values: CDR1 SGDLS, CDR2 YYNGEE.

This chain uses TRBV4-1 with TRBJ2-5; D might be TRBD2 (6 bases). Trimming cost V 1 base and J 4 bases, with 16 bases left between them. The CDR3 runs 16 residues. Germline V gene data show CDR1 as MGHRA and CDR2 as YSYEKL. CDR3 nucleotides: TGCGCCAGCAGCCAAGTTGTCAGTCTGGGGGGAGAGACCCAGTACTTC. This codes for CASSQVVSLGGETQYF.

V is TRBV14 and J is TRBJ1-3, with TRBD1 matching 9 bases. Trimming took 5 bases from V and 3 from J; bases not matched to a gene: 2. Germline CDR1 SGHDN, CDR2 FVKESK. This CDR3 has 14 residues. CDR3 sequence reads: CASSRTGVGNTIYF. For the CDR3, the DNA is TGTGCCAGCAGCAGGACAGGGGTTGGAAACACCATATATTTT.

The J gene is TRBJ1-1, the V gene TRBV18; a possible D gene is TRBD1 (5 bases). Trimming removed 6 bases from V and 1 base from J, with 12 bases in between. This CDR3 is 14 amino acids long. Germline assignment: CDR1 KGHSH and CDR2 LQKENI. The CDR3 is CASSSDTGNTEAFF. DNA for the CDR3: TGTGCCAGCTCGTCGGACACTGGGAACACTGAAGCTTTCTTT. The whole variable domain, remainder taken from reference TRBV18 and TRBJ1-1, is NAGVMQNPRHLVRRRGQEARLRCSPMKGHSHVYWYRQLPEEGLKFMVYLQKENIIDESGMPKERFSAEFPKEGPSILRIQQVVRGDSAAYFCASSSDTGNTEAFFGQGTRLTVV.

This chain uses TRBV2 with TRBJ2-7; 8 bases are a match to TRBD1. With 7 bases clipped from V and 5 bases from J, the junction kept 7 bases outside the gene matches. From germline, CDR1 is SNHLY and CDR2 FYNNEI. The CDR3 extends over 13 amino acids. The CDR3: CASTDRGRNEQYF. CDR3 DNA sequence: TGTGCCAGCACCGACAGGGGAAGGAACGAGCAGTACTTC.

The count of this clone is one. An end of the junction does not agree with germline; a read error may underlie this. The V gene is TRBV7-2, the J gene TRBJ2-3; 11 bases align to TRBD2. Germline V CDR1 and CDR2: SGHTA, FQGNSA. This CDR3 has 15 residues. In nucleotides, the CDR3 is TGTGCCAGCAGATTAGCGGGAGGGCCGGGAGATACGCAGTATTTT. It codes for CASRLAGGPGDTQYF.

The chain is built from TRBV19 and TRBJ2-7; TRBD2 aligns across 9 bases. V was pared by 4 bases and J by 4 bases, with 8 bases of the junction left unmatched. The CDR3 consists of 15 residues. Germline lookup yields CDR1 LNHDA and CDR2 SQIVND (reference sequence). DNA for the CDR3: TGTGCCAGTAGTAGGCCGGGACTAGCTTTGTACGAGCAGTACTTC. Translated, it gives CASSRPGLALYEQYF.

This rearrangement joins TRBV2 to TRBJ1-5; TRBD1 is a possible D gene (6 bases). With 8 bases removed from V and 6 bases from J, the gap between germline ends came to 23 bases. The CDR3 totals 16 residues. The V gene's germline CDR1 is SNHLY and CDR2 FYNNEI. The CDR3 DNA reads as TGTGCCAGCGATAGGGGCGGGGGGCGAATAGGTCAGCCCCAGCATTTT. Translating it yields CASDRGGGRIGQPQHF.

This rearrangement joins TRBV20-1 to TRBJ2-5; TRBD2 might be the D (6 bases). The CDR3 is 11 amino acids. V dropped 7 bases and J dropped 9 bases, with 15 bases sitting between them. Germline V gives CDR1 DFQATT, CDR2 SNEGSKA (reference sequence). CDR3 amino acids: CSGGGEQAQYF. For the CDR3, the DNA is TGCAGTGGGGGAGGCGAGCAGGCCCAGTACTTC.

CDR3 loop: CASSLGSGGNEKLFF. The CDR3 nucleotides read TGCGCCAGCAGCTTGGGGTCAGGGGGAAATGAAAAACTGTTTTTT. The chain has TRBV5-1 and TRBJ1-4, with 7 nucleotides matching TRBD1. In germline, CDR1 is SGHRS, CDR2 YFSETQ. The CDR3 contains 15 residues. Trimming cost V 0 bases and J 5 bases; bases outside gene matches: 4. Complete variable domain (other parts from reference TRBV5-1 and TRBJ1-4): KAGVTQTPRYLIKTRGQQVTLSCSPISGHRSVSWYQQTPGQGLQFLFEYFSETQRNKGNFPGRFSGRQFSNSRSEMNVSTLELGDSALYLCASSLGSGGNEKLFFGSGTQLSVL.